This TCR beta chain stems from a study of T-cell reconstitution after alpha-beta-depleted transplantation in children. The study, taken as a whole, reports: Where alpha-beta T cells came from about two months after transplant was reportedly several hundred expanded graft clones.

This clonotype was observed many times. Antigen specificity is unknown. For TCRbeta, the library was prepared with unique molecular identifiers. TCRdb fed the PCR reads into MiXCR, producing one record per CDR3 protein. This sample carries around 670,000 distinct CDR3 sequences, under 15% of them seen once, and the ten largest clones take around 0.8%. The CDR3 consists of 16 residues. Germline values: CDR1 SGHRS, CDR2 YFSETQ. Trimming took 5 bases from V and 1 from J, leaving 15 bases between them. This clonotype was obtained from a girl aged 2-10 years with congenital amegakaryocytic thrombocytopenia, due to receive a stem cell transplant. Sample: PBMCs, taken before TCRalphabeta/CD19-depleted stem cell transplant. This chain joins TRBV5-1 and TRBJ2-2; D might be TRBD1 (6 bases). CDR3 sequence: CASSSLGQWNTGELFF. For the CDR3, the DNA is TGCGCCAGCAGTTCACTAGGACAGTGGAACACCGGGGAGCTGTTTTTT.